The present T cell receptor (beta chain) was sequenced within a study of T cell responses to AZD1222 COVID-19 vaccine. This table comes from immunoSEQ multiplex PCR, and its TCRdb copy is limited to in-frame clones, with some not included. This table holds 100,000 or so clones, roughly 87% found once. The sample in question was peripheral blood, obtained on day 0 of AZD1222 vaccination. The receptor's source is an adult in good health.

CDR3 bases: TGTGCCAGCAGTTTCTATGGCACTGAAGCTTTCTTT. It translates to CASSFYGTEAFF. This sequence joins TRBV27 and TRBJ1-1; the D is unclear. This CDR3 is 12 amino acids long. V gave up 3 bases and J gave up 4 bases, with 6 bases separating them. Germline CDR1 and CDR2: MNHEY and SMNVEV (reference sequence).